This T cell receptor beta chain was profiled in a study of T cells in Graves' hyperthyroidism and ophthalmopathy. V lost 5 bases and J lost 3; bases outside the gene matches: 10. This CDR3 has 15 residues. CDR1 is SGHNT, CDR2 YENEEA, per germline. Authors of the study amplified TCR beta CDR3 regions from RNA transcripts. Using the HTBI primer set, a first-round RT-PCR was run on the TCR CDR3. TCRdb processed the multiplex PCR reads anew with MiXCR; each CDR3 protein has one entry. This table holds nearly 750,000 distinct CDR3 sequences, roughly a third found once. This clonotype appeared a few times. The clonotype originates from a woman aged 35 to 49 with Graves' hyperthyroidism. V usage is TRBV11-3 and J usage is TRBJ2-7; 7 nucleotides line up with TRBD2. The sample consisted of blood. CDR3 sequence: CASSPGGGGGYEQYF. The CDR3 DNA follows: TGTGCCAGCAGCCCCGGGGGTGGCGGGGGCTACGAGCAGTACTTC.